This TCR beta chain was captured by sequencing in a study of blood T cell repertoires in COVID-19. J lost 4 bases, V lost 6 bases, and 9 bases had no gene match. Germline-derived CDR1 and CDR2 are MDHEN and SYDVKM. This CDR3 has 15 amino acids. TCRdb keeps only in-frame clones here, not all; method: immunoSEQ multiplex PCR. Among about 190,000 clones listed, roughly four fifths were seen once. The rearrangement links TRBV28 to TRBJ1-2, with 9 bases matching TRBD1. The source of this sequence is a woman in her fifties or sixties with acute or convalescent COVID-19. Sequencing used peripheral blood. Here the CDR3 reads CASRIPQGAAYGYTF. CDR3 coding DNA: TGTGCCAGCAGGATACCACAGGGGGCTGCCTATGGCTACACCTTC.